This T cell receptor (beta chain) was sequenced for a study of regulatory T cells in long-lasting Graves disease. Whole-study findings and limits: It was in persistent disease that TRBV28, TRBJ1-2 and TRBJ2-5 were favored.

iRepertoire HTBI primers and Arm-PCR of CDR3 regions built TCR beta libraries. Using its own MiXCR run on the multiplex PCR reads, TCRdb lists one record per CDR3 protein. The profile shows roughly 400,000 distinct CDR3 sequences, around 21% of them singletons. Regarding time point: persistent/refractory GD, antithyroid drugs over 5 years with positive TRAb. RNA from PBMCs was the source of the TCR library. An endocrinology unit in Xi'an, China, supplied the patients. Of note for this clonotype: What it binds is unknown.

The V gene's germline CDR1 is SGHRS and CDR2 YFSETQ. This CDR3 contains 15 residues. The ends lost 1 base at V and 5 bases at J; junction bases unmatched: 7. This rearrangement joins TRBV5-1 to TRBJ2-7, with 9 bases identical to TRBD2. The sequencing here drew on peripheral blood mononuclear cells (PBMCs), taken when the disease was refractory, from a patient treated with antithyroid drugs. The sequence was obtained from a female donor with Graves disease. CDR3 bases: TGCGCCAGCAGCTTGCGGACTAGCGCGGGGAACGAGCAGTACTTC. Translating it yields CASSLRTSAGNEQYF.